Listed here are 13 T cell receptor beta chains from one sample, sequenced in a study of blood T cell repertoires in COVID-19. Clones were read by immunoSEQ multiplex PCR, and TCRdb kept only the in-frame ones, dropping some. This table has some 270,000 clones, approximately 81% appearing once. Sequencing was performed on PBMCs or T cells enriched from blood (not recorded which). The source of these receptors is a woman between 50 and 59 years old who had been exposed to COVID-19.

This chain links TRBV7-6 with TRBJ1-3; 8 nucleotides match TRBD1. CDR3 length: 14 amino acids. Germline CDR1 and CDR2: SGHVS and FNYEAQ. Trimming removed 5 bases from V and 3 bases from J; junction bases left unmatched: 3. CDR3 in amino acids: CASSRTGGGNTIYF. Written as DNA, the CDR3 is TGTGCCAGCAGCCGCACAGGGGGTGGAAACACCATATATTTT.

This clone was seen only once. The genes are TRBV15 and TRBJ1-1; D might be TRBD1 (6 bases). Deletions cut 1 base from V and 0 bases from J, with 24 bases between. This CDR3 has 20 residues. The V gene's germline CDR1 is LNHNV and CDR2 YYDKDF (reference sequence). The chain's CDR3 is CATSRGGKTGAQGMNTEAFF. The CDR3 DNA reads TGTGCCACCAGCAGAGGTGGAAAGACAGGAGCCCAGGGAATGAACACTGAAGCTTTCTTT.

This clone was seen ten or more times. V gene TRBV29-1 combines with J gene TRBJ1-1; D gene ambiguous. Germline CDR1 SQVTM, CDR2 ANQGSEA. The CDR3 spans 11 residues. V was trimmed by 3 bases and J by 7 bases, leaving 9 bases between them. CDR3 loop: CSVENQNEAFF. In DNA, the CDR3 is TGCAGCGTTGAGAACCAGAATGAAGCTTTCTTT.

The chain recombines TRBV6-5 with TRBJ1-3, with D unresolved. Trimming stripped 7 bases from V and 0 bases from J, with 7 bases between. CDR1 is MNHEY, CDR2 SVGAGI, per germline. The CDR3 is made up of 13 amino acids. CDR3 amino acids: CASNSISGNTIYF. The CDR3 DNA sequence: TGTGCCAGCAACTCTATCTCTGGAAACACCATATATTTT.

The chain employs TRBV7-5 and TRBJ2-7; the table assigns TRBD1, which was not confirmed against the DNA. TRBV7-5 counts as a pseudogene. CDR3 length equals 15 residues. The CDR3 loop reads CVRSLVNRGVNEQYF. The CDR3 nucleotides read TGTGTCAGAAGCTTAGTGAACAGGGGGGTCAACGAGCAGTACTTC.

CDR3 DNA sequence: TGTGCCAGCAGCTTAGAGACAGGGACGGAAGCTTTCTTT. Amino acids: CASSLETGTEAFF. The chain is built from TRBV7-2 and TRBJ1-1; 7 positions agree with TRBD1. V trimming: 1 base; J trimming: 8 bases; junction bases outside the gene matches: 4. CDR3 length equals 13 residues. Germline V gene lookup returns CDR1 SGHTA and CDR2 FQGNSA.

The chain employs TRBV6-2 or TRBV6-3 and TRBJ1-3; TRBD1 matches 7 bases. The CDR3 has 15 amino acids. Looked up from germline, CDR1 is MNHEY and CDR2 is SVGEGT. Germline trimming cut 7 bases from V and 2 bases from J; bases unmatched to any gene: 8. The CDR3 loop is CASTPQGITGNTIYF. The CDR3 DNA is TGTGCCAGCACCCCACAGGGGATCACTGGAAACACCATATATTTT.

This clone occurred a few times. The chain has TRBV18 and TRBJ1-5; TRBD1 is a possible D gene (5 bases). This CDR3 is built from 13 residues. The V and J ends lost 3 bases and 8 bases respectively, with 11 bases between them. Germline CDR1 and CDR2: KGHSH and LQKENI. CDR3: CASSPLPGKPQHF. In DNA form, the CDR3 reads TGTGCCAGCTCACCTTTGCCAGGGAAGCCCCAGCATTTT. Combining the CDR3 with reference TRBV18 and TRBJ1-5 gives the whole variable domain NAGVMQNPRHLVRRRGQEARLRCSPMKGHSHVYWYRQLPEEGLKFMVYLQKENIIDESGMPKERFSAEFPKEGPSILRIQQVVRGDSAAYFCASSPLPGKPQHFGDGTRLSIL.

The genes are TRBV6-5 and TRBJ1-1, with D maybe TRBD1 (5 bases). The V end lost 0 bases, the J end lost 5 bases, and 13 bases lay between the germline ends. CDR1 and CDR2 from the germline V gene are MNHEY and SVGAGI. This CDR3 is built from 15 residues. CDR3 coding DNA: TGTGCCAGCAGTTACTCGACGTCCGGGGGAACTGAAGCTTTCTTT. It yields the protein CASSYSTSGGTEAFF.

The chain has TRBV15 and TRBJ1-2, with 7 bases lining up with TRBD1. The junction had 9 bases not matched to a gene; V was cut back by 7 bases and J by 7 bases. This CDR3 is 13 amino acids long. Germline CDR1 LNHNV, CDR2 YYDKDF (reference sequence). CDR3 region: CATTQVQGGGYTF. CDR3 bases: TGTGCCACCACCCAGGTGCAGGGGGGTGGCTACACCTTC.

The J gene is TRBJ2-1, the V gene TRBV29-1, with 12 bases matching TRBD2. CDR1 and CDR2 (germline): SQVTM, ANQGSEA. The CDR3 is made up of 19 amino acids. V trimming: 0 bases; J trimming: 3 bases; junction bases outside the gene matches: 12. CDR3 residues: CSVEDLSGLAGTNYNEQFF. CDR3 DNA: TGCAGCGTTGAAGATCTTTCTGGACTAGCGGGGACCAACTACAATGAGCAGTTCTTC.

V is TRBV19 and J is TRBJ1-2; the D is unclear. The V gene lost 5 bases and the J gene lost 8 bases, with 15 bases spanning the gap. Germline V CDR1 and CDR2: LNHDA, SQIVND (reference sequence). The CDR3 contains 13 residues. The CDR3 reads CASSPRLDLGYTF. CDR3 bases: TGTGCCAGTAGTCCTCGATTAGACTTGGGCTACACCTTC.

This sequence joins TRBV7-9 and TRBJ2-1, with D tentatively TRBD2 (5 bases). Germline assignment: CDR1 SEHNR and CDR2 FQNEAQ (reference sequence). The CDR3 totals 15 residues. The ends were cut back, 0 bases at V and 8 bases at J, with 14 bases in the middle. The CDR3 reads CASSLAVEGFHEQFF. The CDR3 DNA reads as TGTGCCAGCAGCTTAGCGGTAGAGGGCTTCCATGAGCAGTTCTTC.